The clone carrying this T cell receptor beta chain was seen a few times. Its target is not known. The data derive from a study of T-cell memory formation after mild COVID-19. Study background: Each donor largely had its own TCR clusters. Broader study findings: Nothing confirmed that second-wave clones peaking on day 37 were specific for SARS-CoV-2. Clones that got smaller from day 15 to 85 had even CD4/CD8, while clones growing later tipped toward CD4+. Pre-infection memory already had some responding clones, implying cross-reactive memory joined.

One entry per CDR3 protein results from TCRdb running MiXCR on the 5' RACE reads. The table lists about 130,000 distinct CDR3 sequences, approximately 26% of them singletons, with roughly a quarter in the top ten. The junction had 7 bases not matched to a gene; V was cut back by 0 bases and J by 9 bases. The CDR3 length is 16 residues. Germline-derived CDR1 and CDR2 are LGHDT and YNNKEL (reference sequence). The TCR sequence derives from an adult woman who had mild COVID-19 (a few samples of this study predate the infection). Cell type and time point are not known. The chain recombines TRBV3-1 with TRBJ2-1, with TRBD2 matching over 11 bases. The sequencing sample was made of PBMCs or a T cell subset sorted from them (not recorded which). This chain's CDR3 is CASSQDSGLAGTEQFF. The CDR3 DNA reads TGTGCCAGCAGCCAAGATAGCGGACTAGCGGGTACTGAGCAGTTCTTC.